A selection of T cell receptor beta chains follows, all from one sample in a study of blood T cell repertoires in COVID-19. The repertoire was sequenced with immunoSEQ multiplex PCR; TCRdb's copy has only in-frame clones and lacks some. Found here are about 200,000 clones, around 85% of them singletons; the top ten hold 3.8%. Sequencing was done on a sample of PBMCs or T cells enriched from blood (not recorded which). The source of these receptors is a woman in her thirties or forties with acute COVID-19. CDR3s include the opening cysteine and the closing phenylalanine or tryptophan. D genes are given only for firm matches. Size values are once, few and many counts, or a class for expanded clones, and some rows have none.

>-|TRBJ1-1|-|TRBV28
CASSPNGQTEDTEAFF
TGTGCCAGCAGCCCCAATGGACAGACGGAGGACACTGAAGCTTTCTTT
>-|TRBJ2-7|-|TRBV7-2
CASSRDRTSEQYF
TGTGCCAGCAGCCGCGACAGGACTTCTGAGCAGTACTTC
>-|TRBJ1-4|TRBD1|TRBV19
CASSIDGTGVEKLFF
TGTGCCAGTAGTATAGACGGGACAGGGGTTGAAAAACTGTTTTTT
>-|TRBJ1-2|TRBD1|TRBV2
CASSERRQGATNYGYTF
TGTGCCAGCAGTGAAAGGCGACAGGGGGCGACTAACTATGGCTACACCTTC
>few|TRBJ2-7|TRBD2|TRBV10-2
CASSESNLAGAYEQYF
TGCGCCAGCAGTGAGTCGAACCTAGCGGGAGCCTACGAGCAGTACTTC
>-|TRBJ2-7|-|TRBV20-1
CSARRSYEQYF
TGCAGTGCTAGGAGATCCTACGAGCAGTACTTC
>once|TRBJ2-7|-|TRBV5-5
CASSTQYEQYF
TGTGCCAGCAGCACCCAGTACGAGCAGTACTTC
>-|TRBJ2-7|TRBD2|TRBV6-2/TRBV6-3
CASSYSGRRYEQYF
TGTGCCAGCAGTTATAGCGGGAGAAGGTACGAGCAGTACTTC
>-|TRBJ2-5|TRBD2|TRBV19
CASSRVSQKAGLAGGAVQETQYF
TGTGCCAGTAGTCGCGTCAGCCAGAAAGCGGGGTTAGCGGGAGGCGCGGTCCAAGAGACCCAGTACTTC
>-|TRBJ2-1|TRBD2|TRBV7-2
CASSPSLAGESFF
TGTGCCAGCAGCCCCTCTTTAGCGGGAGAATCCTTCTTC
>-|TRBJ2-7|TRBD2|TRBV5-1
CASSPGLAGLRRDEQYF
TGCGCCAGCAGCCCGGGACTAGCGGGGTTGCGGAGGGACGAGCAGTACTTC
>-|TRBJ1-2|TRBD1|TRBV7-3
CASSSSPGGGYTF
TGTGCCAGCAGCTCCTCCCCAGGGGGTGGCTACACCTTC
>-|TRBJ2-6|TRBD1|TRBV10-2
CASGDSHSGANVLTF
TGCGCCAGCGGGGACAGCCACTCTGGGGCCAACGTCCTGACTTTC
>-|TRBJ1-1|TRBD1|TRBV28
CASSLRTGMNTEAFF
TGTGCCAGCAGTCTCCGGACAGGGATGAACACTGAAGCTTTCTTT
>-|TRBJ2-2|TRBD2|TRBV7-3
CATDRSVAGDRDGELFF
TGTGCCACCGACCGTTCGGTAGCGGGAGATCGCGACGGGGAGCTGTTTTTT
>-|TRBJ1-2|-|TRBV27
CASSFQREGGYTF
TGTGCCAGCAGTTTCCAACGGGAGGGCGGCTACACCTTC
>-|TRBJ2-1|TRBD1|TRBV5-1
CASSLFGQGYNEQFF
TGCGCCAGCAGCTTGTTCGGACAGGGGTACAATGAGCAGTTCTTC
>-|TRBJ2-7|TRBD2|TRBV28
CASSPGTSGRHEQYF
TGTGCCAGCAGCCCCGGGACTAGCGGGAGGCACGAGCAGTACTTC
>once|TRBJ2-1|-|TRBV27
CASSLSSTPRSYNEQFF
TGTGCCAGCAGTTTATCTAGCACCCCGAGATCCTACAATGAGCAGTTCTTC
>-|TRBJ2-3|-|TRBV4-1
CASSPQITDTQYF
TGCGCCAGCAGCCCCCAGATCACAGATACGCAGTATTTT
>-|TRBJ2-3|TRBD1|TRBV24-1
CATSDGRTGKSDTQYF
TGTGCCACCAGTGATGGTCGGACAGGGAAATCAGATACGCAGTATTTT